Below, 8 T cell receptor beta chains from the same sample are listed, as sequenced in a study of CD8 T cells in ankylosing spondylitis. From the 5' RACE reads, TCRdb called clonotypes with MiXCR, one entry per CDR3 protein. This table holds under 130,000 distinct CDR3 sequences, around 24% found once. The sequencing sample was made of synovial fluid, either unsorted or a sorted T cell fraction (not recorded which). These receptors all stem from a male donor with ankylosing spondylitis.

The V gene is TRBV12-3 or TRBV12-4, the J gene TRBJ2-7, with D possibly TRBD2 on 5 matching bases. Trimming pared 5 bases from V and 2 bases from J, leaving 13 bases between. The CDR3 has 14 residues. The CDR3 protein is CASSAGSIPYEQYF. The CDR3 DNA reads as TGTGCCAGCAGTGCGGGTTCGATCCCCTACGAGCAGTACTTC.

The chain recombines TRBV6-6 with TRBJ1-6, with unresolved D. Germline V lookup: CDR1 MNHNY, CDR2 SVGAGI (reference sequence). V was trimmed by 0 bases and J by 9 bases, leaving 6 bases between them. This CDR3 region has 13 residues. CDR3 in DNA: TGTGCCAGCAGTTACTCCTTTGGTTCACCCCTCCACTTT. Translated: CASSYSFGSPLHF.

Written as DNA, the CDR3 is TGCGCCAGCAGCTTGGAGGGATTCAGCACTGAAGCTTTCTTT. It translates to CASSLEGFSTEAFF. The chain uses TRBV5-1 and TRBJ1-1; D is unresolved. Germline V gives CDR1 SGHRS, CDR2 YFSETQ. V lost 0 bases, J lost 4 bases, and 10 bases lay in between. The CDR3 is made up of 14 amino acids. Drawing the rest from reference TRBV5-1 and TRBJ1-1, the complete variable domain is KAGVTQTPRYLIKTRGQQVTLSCSPISGHRSVSWYQQTPGQGLQFLFEYFSETQRNKGNFPGRFSGRQFSNSRSEMNVSTLELGDSALYLCASSLEGFSTEAFFGQGTRLTVV.

This clonotype has a handful of counts. The chain joins TRBV2 to TRBJ2-2, with 10 bases fitting TRBD2. The J segment lost 7 bases and the V segment lost 7 bases, leaving 12 bases of the junction unmatched. Germline V gives CDR1 SNHLY, CDR2 FYNNEI. The CDR3 length is 16 residues. The DNA for the CDR3 is TGTGCCAGCACCGAGAGTACTAGCGGGAATGTCGGGGAGCTGTTTTTT. It yields the protein CASTESTSGNVGELFF.

This clonotype appeared a few times. CDR3 in amino acids: CASSFSGGDPYQETQYF. CDR3 coding DNA: TGCGCCAGCAGCTTTAGCGGAGGGGACCCGTACCAAGAGACCCAGTACTTC. The chain has TRBV5-1 and TRBJ2-5; D may be TRBD2 (6 bases). CDR3 length equals 17 residues. V lost 2 bases and J lost 0, with 17 bases in between. Germline V gene sequence: CDR1 SGHRS, CDR2 YFSETQ.

V usage is TRBV11-3 and J usage is TRBJ1-2; D not certain. Germline CDR1 is SGHNT and CDR2 is YENEEA. V gave up 3 bases and J gave up 3 bases, with 11 bases separating them. The CDR3 loop spans 14 amino acids. The CDR3 is CASSFSGIDYGYTF. The CDR3 DNA reads TGTGCCAGCAGCTTTAGCGGCATAGACTATGGCTACACCTTC.

V usage is TRBV4-2 and J usage is TRBJ2-7, with TRBD2 matching 11 bases. CDR3 length equals 15 residues. Germline CDR1 reads LGHNA; CDR2 reads YNFKEQ. Germline trimming cut 2 bases from V and 1 base from J; bases unmatched to any gene: 1. The CDR3 sequence is CASSQTSGRSYEQYF. The CDR3 DNA reads TGTGCCAGCAGCCAAACTAGCGGGAGATCCTACGAGCAGTACTTC.

This clonotype showed up just a few times. The V gene is TRBV29-1, the J gene TRBJ2-5; possibly TRBD1 for D (6 bases). Germline V lookup: CDR1 SQVTM, CDR2 ANQGSEA. The V end was cut by 4 bases, the J end by 1 base, with 10 bases between. CDR3 size: 13 residues. The CDR3 DNA reads TGCAGCGTTGCCCCAGGGGTCCAAGAGACCCAGTACTTC. Translated: CSVAPGVQETQYF.